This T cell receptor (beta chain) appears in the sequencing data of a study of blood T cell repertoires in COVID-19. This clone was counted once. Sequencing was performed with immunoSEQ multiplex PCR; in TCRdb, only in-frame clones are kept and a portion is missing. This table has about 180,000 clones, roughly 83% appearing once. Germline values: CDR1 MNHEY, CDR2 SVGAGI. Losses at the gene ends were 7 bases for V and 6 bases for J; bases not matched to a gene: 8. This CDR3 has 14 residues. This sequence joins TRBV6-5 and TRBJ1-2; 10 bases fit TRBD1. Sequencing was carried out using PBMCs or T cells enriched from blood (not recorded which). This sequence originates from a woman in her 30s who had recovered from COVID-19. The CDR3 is CASTKTGGYNGYTF. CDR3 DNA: TGTGCCAGCACCAAGACAGGGGGCTATAATGGCTACACCTTC.